This T cell receptor (beta chain) was captured by sequencing in a study of cytomegalovirus exposure and HLA in healthy donors. Across the whole study: Out of approximately 400 genotyped donors, 81% belonged to the Caucasian-associated ancestry cluster. Whole-study results and caveats: Accurate predictions that matched the HLA-A and HLA-B alleles of most subjects were reportedly made from TCR beta sequences.

With V trimmed by 4 bases and J by 4 bases, 20 bases remained unmatched. This CDR3 is 19 amino acids long. Germline V gene lookup returns CDR1 SGDLS and CDR2 YYNGEE. The PCR was carried out with 60 Vbeta primers and 13 Jbeta primers. Produced via immunoSEQ multiplex PCR; TCRdb's table is partial and in-frame only. This sample has over 85,000 clones, with roughly 76% found just once. Turning to this clone: The antigen remains unidentified.

The V and J genes are TRBV9 and TRBJ2-1; the match to TRBD2 covers 7 bases. The sample consisted of PBMCs. The source is a man in his forties in good health and CMV-seronegative. The DNA for the CDR3 is TGTGCCAGCAGCCCTAGGGACTACCCAGCGGTGGGGGTTTACAATGAGCAGTTCTTC. This codes for CASSPRDYPAVGVYNEQFF.